This T cell receptor (beta chain) comes out of a study of cytomegalovirus exposure and HLA in healthy donors. Remarks on this clone: Its antigen remains unidentified.

The PCR made use of 60 Vbeta and 13 Jbeta primers. Repertoires were generated with immunoSEQ multiplex PCR, while TCRdb's copy carries only in-frame clones and drops some. The sample has 100,000 to 150,000 clones, about 11% seen once; the top ten hold approximately 4.5%. Study-wide points: A later analysis showed that HLA-associated TCR beta chains had undergone more clonal expansion than equally common others. What TCR beta sequences reportedly achieved was accurate prediction of HLA-A and HLA-B alleles in most subjects. Later analysis placed DRB1 highest and HLA-C lowest in TCR association rates, which differed by HLA locus.

Trimming took 3 bases from V and 9 from J, leaving 10 bases between them. The germline V gene has CDR1 SGHTA and CDR2 FQGNSA. There are 12 residues in the CDR3. V usage is TRBV7-2 and J usage is TRBJ2-3, with D perhaps matching TRBD2 (6 bases). The material sequenced was PBMCs. This TCR came from a woman aged 18-29 years in good health and CMV-seropositive. CDR3 nucleotides: TGTGCCAGCAGCTTCAGACTAGTCACGCAGTATTTT. Its translation: CASSFRLVTQYF.